This TCR beta chain comes out of a study of blood T cells in healthy people across ages. A second about 7 to 12 cycle PCR used barcoded and J-beta primers. TCRdb fed the 5' RACE reads into MiXCR, producing one record per CDR3 protein. This sample has 850,000 to 950,000 distinct CDR3 sequences; under 35% occur once, and the top ten carry around 15%. Notes on the study in general: TCR beta diversity tracked closely with naive T cell percentage. Bulk PBMC profiling left naive and antigen-experienced comparisons inconclusive.

The CDR3 consists of 15 residues. The germline gives CDR1 MNHNY, CDR2 SVGAGI (reference sequence). Concerning this clonotype itself: Its antigen remains unknown. A junction end diverges from the germline sequence, so it may reflect a read error.

The authors isolated at least 6.5 million PBMCs per sample. With each sample, at least 5 micrograms of total RNA were extracted. The clonotype originates from a woman of 80 years or more in good health. Material: blood. The V and J genes are TRBV6-6 and TRBJ2-5, with D possibly matching TRBD2 (6 bases). The CDR3 sequence: CVSLGGALGLETQYF. In DNA form, the CDR3 reads TGTGTCAGCCTAGGAGGGGCATTAGGCCTTGAGACCCAGTACTTC.